The T cell receptor beta chain described here comes from a study of cytomegalovirus exposure and HLA in healthy donors. A note on this clone: Its antigen is unknown.

Study outcomes and limitations: CMV serostatus was the sole immune exposure information available. Association of a missense DCLRE1C variant with TCR beta V- and J-gene trimming was reported in a later analysis. A reported reduction in N-insertions relative to the 666-donor mean was seen in an Asian-associated ancestry cluster in a later analysis. Per a prior analysis, the majority of TCR beta V segments were productive roughly 90% or roughly 30% of the time.

V was trimmed by 5 bases and J by 4 bases, leaving 14 bases between them. The CDR3 totals 15 residues. CDR1 is LNHDA and CDR2 is SQIVND in the germline V gene (reference sequence). PCR involved 60 Vbeta and 13 Jbeta primers. TCRdb's copy holds only in-frame clones and misses some; the assay was immunoSEQ multiplex PCR. In the table there are around 150,000 clones, 76% of which are singletons. The receptor was isolated from a man aged 60 to 69 in good health and CMV-seronegative. The V and J genes are TRBV19 and TRBJ2-2; D might be TRBD1 (6 bases). Sequenced material: PBMCs. The chain's CDR3 is CASSLWGRSTGELFF. The DNA of the CDR3 is TGTGCCAGTAGTCTCTGGGGGCGAAGCACCGGGGAGCTGTTTTTT.